These 15 T cell receptor beta chains were all obtained from the same sample, sequenced in a study of CD8+ T cells in alopecia areata. The treatment: oral pan-JAK inhibitor, 5-10 mg twice daily. It was cDNA, reverse transcribed from extracted RNA, that served as the sequencing template. Produced via immunoSEQ multiplex PCR; TCRdb's table is partial and in-frame only. The sample consists of over 150,000 clones, approximately 53% of them appearing once. The material sequenced was CD8+ T cells sorted from blood, taken at week 24, from a patient treated with tofacitinib. Receptor source: a human donor with alopecia areata.

This clone appeared a few times. The chain uses TRBV4-3 and TRBJ2-5; no clear D. Trimming took off 0 bases at V and 5 bases at J, with 13 bases between the two ends. Germline assignment: CDR1 LGHNA and CDR2 YSLEER. The CDR3 totals 15 residues. Here the CDR3 reads CASSQEVQDAETQYF. The CDR3 coding sequence is TGCGCCAGCAGCCAAGAGGTCCAAGATGCGGAGACCCAGTACTTC.

The CDR3 loop reads CASSPDSDNQPQHF. CDR3 DNA: TGTGCCAGCAGCCCGGACAGTGACAATCAGCCCCAGCATTTT. This chain joins TRBV9 and TRBJ1-5, with D possibly TRBD1 on 6 matching bases. V lost 4 bases, J lost 3 bases, and 11 bases lay in between. The CDR3 sequence is 14 residues long. Germline V gene data show CDR1 as SGDLS and CDR2 as YYNGEE.

Comments on this clone: Other DNA sequences in the same sample also yield this CDR3. The chain combines TRBV7-6 with TRBJ2-2, with D uncertain. Germline CDR1 and CDR2: SGHVS and FNYEAQ. The V end was cut by 3 bases, the J end by 5 bases, with 1 base between. This CDR3 has 11 amino acids. Here the CDR3 DNA reads TGTGCCAGCAGCTTGACCGGGGAGCTGTTTTTT. Its translation: CASSLTGELFF.

In this sample, this clone turned up a few times. The chain carries TRBV19 and TRBJ1-2; tentatively, D is TRBD1 (6 bases). The ends were cut back, 5 bases at V and 2 bases at J, with 15 bases in the middle. This CDR3 has 15 amino acids. CDR1 is LNHDA, CDR2 SQIVND, per germline (reference sequence). CDR3 sequence: CASSARDKRNYGYTF. CDR3 coding DNA: TGTGCCAGTAGTGCCCGGGACAAGAGGAACTATGGCTACACCTTC.

The J gene is TRBJ2-2, the V gene TRBV29-1, with D hard to call. CDR3 length equals 11 residues. Germline V gene data show CDR1 as SQVTM and CDR2 as ANQGSEA. V lost 5 bases, J lost 6 bases, and 7 bases lay in between. The CDR3 nucleotides read TGCAGCGTTAATAACGCCGGGGAGCTGTTTTTT. It yields the protein CSVNNAGELFF.

The V and J genes are TRBV29-1 and TRBJ2-5; the D call may be TRBD1 or TRBD2 (5 bases each). Germline assignment: CDR1 SQVTM and CDR2 ANQGSEA. The CDR3 loop spans 12 amino acids. Trimming took 5 bases from V and 5 from J, leaving 12 bases between them. The CDR3 is CSVSEGRETQYF. CDR3 sequence (DNA): TGCAGCGTTTCTGAGGGACGGGAGACCCAGTACTTC.

V gene TRBV7-9 combines with J gene TRBJ1-1; TRBD1 aligns across 7 bases. The germline V gene has CDR1 SEHNR and CDR2 FQNEAQ (reference sequence). CDR3 length: 17 amino acids. The ends lost 5 bases at V and 0 bases at J; junction bases unmatched: 12. The CDR3 sequence is CASSIPTGRRVNTEAFF. In nucleotides, the CDR3 is TGTGCCAGCAGCATTCCGACAGGGCGGCGAGTGAACACTGAAGCTTTCTTT. Variable domain in full (rest from reference TRBV7-9 and TRBJ1-1): DTGVSQNPRHKITKRGQNVTFRCDPISEHNRLYWYRQTLGQGPEFLTYFQNEAQLEKSRLLSDRFSAERPKGSFSTLEIQRTEQGDSAMYLCASSIPTGRRVNTEAFFGQGTRLTVV.

This clone was counted between two and nine times. The chain carries TRBV7-2 and TRBJ1-4, with 7 bases aligning to TRBD1. Germline lookup yields CDR1 SGHTA and CDR2 FQGNSA. This CDR3 has 15 amino acids. J was trimmed by 3 bases and V by 5 bases; bases with no gene match: 6. The CDR3 protein is CASSETGLANEKLFF. The CDR3 DNA follows: TGTGCCAGCAGCGAGACAGGGCTGGCTAATGAAAAACTGTTTTTT.

V is TRBV29-1 and J is TRBJ2-1; 8 bases map to TRBD1. The CDR3 is 15 residues long. J was trimmed by 5 bases and V by 6 bases; bases with no gene match: 12. The germline gives CDR1 SQVTM, CDR2 ANQGSEA. The CDR3 DNA reads TGCAGCGTCGAGGGACCAGGGGGCGCGGACAATGAGCAGTTCTTC. This translates into CSVEGPGGADNEQFF.

This chain joins TRBV5-6 and TRBJ1-1; D is unclear. The V end was cut by 0 bases, the J end by 14 bases, with 11 bases between. This CDR3 is built from 11 residues. Germline lookup yields CDR1 SGHDT and CDR2 YYEEEE. Written as DNA, the CDR3 is TGTGCCAGCAGCTTGGGTGGCAAAGGGTTCTTT. Its translation: CASSLGGKGFF.

This rearrangement joins TRBV6-6 to TRBJ2-3, with TRBD2 matching over 8 bases. Germline CDR1 and CDR2: MNHNY and SVGAGI (reference sequence). The CDR3 sequence is 15 residues long. V lost 4 bases to trimming and J lost 2 bases; unmatched junction nucleotides: 5. CDR3 DNA sequence: TGTGCCAGCAGTTCCCGCGGGGGGATCACAGATACGCAGTATTTT. Protein product: CASSSRGGITDTQYF.

The chain employs TRBV2 and TRBJ1-2, with 8 positions matching TRBD1. The trim removed 7 bases at V and 4 bases at J, leaving 5 bases unmatched. There are 13 residues in the CDR3. Germline values: CDR1 SNHLY, CDR2 FYNNEI. The chain's CDR3 is CASIPGGSYGYTF. The CDR3 bases are TGTGCCAGCATCCCAGGGGGCAGCTATGGCTACACCTTC.

The gene calls are TRBV7-9 and TRBJ2-1; possible D gene TRBD2, 5 bases. The V end was cut by 4 bases, the J end by 10 bases, with 14 bases between. This CDR3 region has 13 residues. Germline V CDR1 and CDR2: SEHNR, FQNEAQ (reference sequence). The CDR3 sequence: CASSWRTSSEQFF. As DNA, the CDR3 is TGTGCCAGCAGCTGGAGAACTAGTAGCGAGCAGTTCTTC. The full variable domain, in which reference TRBV7-9 and TRBJ2-1 provide the parts outside the CDR3, is DTGVSQNPRHKITKRGQNVTFRCDPISEHNRLYWYRQTLGQGPEFLTYFQNEAQLEKSRLLSDRFSAERPKGSFSTLEIQRTEQGDSAMYLCASSWRTSSEQFFGPGTRLTVL.

The V gene is TRBV11-2, the J gene TRBJ2-7; 8 bases align to TRBD2. Germline lookup yields CDR1 SGHAT and CDR2 FQNNGV. Germline trimming cut 1 base from V and 5 bases from J; bases unmatched to any gene: 7. This CDR3 contains 15 residues. The CDR3 loop reads CASSLGSSGGHEQYF. The CDR3, as DNA: TGTGCCAGCAGCTTAGGATCAAGCGGGGGCCACGAGCAGTACTTC.

This clone showed up just a few times. A junction end diverges from the germline sequence, so it may reflect a read error. The V gene is TRBV11-3, the J gene TRBJ2-6; D may be TRBD2 (5 bases). The CDR3 runs 16 residues. Germline CDR1 reads SGHNT; CDR2 reads YENEEA. CDR3 sequence: CASSQDGSSGANVLTF. The CDR3 nucleotides read TGCGCCAGCAGCCAAGATGGGAGCTCTGGGGCCAACGTCCTGACTTTC.